Given below is one TCR beta chain in context. CDR1 GTSNPN and CDR2 SVGIG come from the germline V gene (reference sequence). This CDR3 contains 14 residues. The V gene lost 4 bases and the J gene lost 5 bases, with 17 bases spanning the gap. In the authors' workflow: Cell counts per sample came from amplifying reference gene primers. Some clones are missing from TCRdb's copy, which holds only in-frame ones; the method was immunoSEQ multiplex PCR. For V, J and clone size, that table is used; D and trimming come from the DNA. The table includes more than 45,000 clones, approximately 84% detected once. This sample stems from a study of blood T cell repertoires in COVID-19. Study details: Donors in the United States, Italy and Spain gave samples during acute or convalescent COVID-19.

The gene calls are TRBV30 and TRBJ1-2; D might be TRBD1 (5 bases). This sequence was found in a man aged 80 or over with COVID-19, enrolled during active disease. Sequenced input: peripheral blood. The CDR3 DNA is TGTGCCTGGAAGGGATCAGGGACTCAGTATGGCTACACCTTC. Residues: CAWKGSGTQYGYTF.